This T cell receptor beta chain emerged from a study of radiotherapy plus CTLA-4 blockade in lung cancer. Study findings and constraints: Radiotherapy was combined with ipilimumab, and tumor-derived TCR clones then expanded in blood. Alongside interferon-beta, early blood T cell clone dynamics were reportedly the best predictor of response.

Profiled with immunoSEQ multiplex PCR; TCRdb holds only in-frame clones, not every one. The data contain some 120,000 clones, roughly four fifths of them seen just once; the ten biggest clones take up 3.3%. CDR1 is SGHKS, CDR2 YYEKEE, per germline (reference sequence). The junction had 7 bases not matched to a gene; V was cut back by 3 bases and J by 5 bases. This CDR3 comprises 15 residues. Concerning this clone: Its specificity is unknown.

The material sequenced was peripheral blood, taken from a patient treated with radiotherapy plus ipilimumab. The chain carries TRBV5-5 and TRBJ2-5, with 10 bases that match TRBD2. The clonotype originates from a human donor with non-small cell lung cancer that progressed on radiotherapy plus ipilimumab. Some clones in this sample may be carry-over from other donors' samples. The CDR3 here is CASSWSGGALETQYF. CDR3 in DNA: TGTGCCAGCAGCTGGAGCGGGGGGGCCTTGGAGACCCAGTACTTC.